This T cell receptor (beta chain) was recovered during a study of identical twins. The study, taken as a whole, reports: It was cross-sectional statistical analysis, not following the same donors, that the conclusions relied on. Invariant cells of the MAIT and iNKT types might have partly distorted the zero-insertion analyses.

This clonotype was observed many times. The antigen remains undetermined. This CDR3 region has 14 residues. V was clipped by 5 bases and J by 6 bases, with 15 bases between them. The germline V gene encodes CDR1 SEHNR and CDR2 FQNEAQ (reference sequence). Via MiXCR, TCRdb re-called the 5' RACE reads, giving one row per CDR3 protein. The sample shows 500,000 or so distinct CDR3 sequences, over 11% of them seen only once. The same sample was also studied in work on yellow fever vaccine responses in identical twins.

Sequencing was carried out using CD4+ T cells sorted from blood. The rearrangement uses TRBV7-9 and TRBJ2-3, with D possibly matching TRBD2 (6 bases). The receptor's source is a woman aged 18 to 35 in good health. The CDR3 loop is CASSHSGGSDTQYF. The CDR3 nucleotides are TGTGCCAGCAGCCATAGCGGAGGGTCCGATACGCAGTATTTT.